A selection of T cell receptor beta chains follows, all from one sample in a study of cytomegalovirus exposure and HLA in healthy donors. Using immunoSEQ multiplex PCR, the repertoire was profiled, and TCRdb retains in-frame clones only, with some absent. Altogether some 140,000 clones are present, roughly 90% being singletons, with the ten largest covering less than 3.5%. What was sequenced was PBMCs. These receptors came from a man aged 18 to 29 in good health and CMV-seronegative. CDR3s include the opening cysteine and the closing phenylalanine or tryptophan.

V: TRBV21-1; J: TRBJ2-3; CDR3: CASSKDLTGWRTDTQYF
V: TRBV2; J: TRBJ2-2; CDR3: CASSDVGLANTGELFF
V: TRBV6-1; J: TRBJ2-7; CDR3: CASSEGLTYEQYF
V: TRBV28; J: TRBJ1-2; CDR3: CASSFRSNYGYTF
V: TRBV5-1; J: TRBJ2-5; CDR3: CASKANPAGGAETQYF
V: TRBV7-9; J: TRBJ1-2; CDR3: CASSPHRVYGYTF
V: TRBV29-1; J: TRBJ2-1; CDR3: CSVDPLATSSYNEQFF
V: TRBV6-6; J: TRBJ2-7; CDR3: CASGDREQYF
V: TRBV2; J: TRBJ1-1; CDR3: CASSEVLVRAEAFF
V: TRBV10-1; J: TRBJ2-1; CDR3: CASSDQGLAGESYNEQFF
V: TRBV5-1; J: TRBJ1-1; CDR3: CASKPGGANTEAFF
V: TRBV9; J: TRBJ2-3; CDR3: CASSVGTGTDTQYF
V: TRBV21-1; J: TRBJ2-3; CDR3: CARAGTGTHTDTQYF
V: TRBV28; J: TRBJ1-2; CDR3: CASSLWGQGARGYTF
V: TRBV25-1; J: TRBJ2-3; CDR3: CASTESAGGPTDTQYF
V: TRBV27; J: TRBJ2-7; CDR3: CASSLSVGAYEQYF
V: TRBV25-1; J: TRBJ2-1; CDR3: CASSRGRGGSSYNEQFF
V: TRBV10-3; J: TRBJ2-3; CDR3: CAISERLAGSTDTQYF
V: TRBV13; J: TRBJ1-5; CDR3: CASSLGTGVQPQHF
V: TRBV2; J: TRBJ2-1; CDR3: CASSELAGLLGLGQFF
V: TRBV7-9; J: TRBJ2-7; CDR3: CASSFRQTYEQYF
V: TRBV28; J: TRBJ2-1; CDR3: CASSLPRAYNEQFF
V: TRBV7-2; J: TRBJ1-2; CDR3: CASSLISWDRSNYGYTF
V: TRBV7-2; J: TRBJ2-7; CDR3: CASSLASASGSKQYF
V: TRBV10-3; J: TRBJ2-3; CDR3: CAISERGGLAGGRTDTQYF